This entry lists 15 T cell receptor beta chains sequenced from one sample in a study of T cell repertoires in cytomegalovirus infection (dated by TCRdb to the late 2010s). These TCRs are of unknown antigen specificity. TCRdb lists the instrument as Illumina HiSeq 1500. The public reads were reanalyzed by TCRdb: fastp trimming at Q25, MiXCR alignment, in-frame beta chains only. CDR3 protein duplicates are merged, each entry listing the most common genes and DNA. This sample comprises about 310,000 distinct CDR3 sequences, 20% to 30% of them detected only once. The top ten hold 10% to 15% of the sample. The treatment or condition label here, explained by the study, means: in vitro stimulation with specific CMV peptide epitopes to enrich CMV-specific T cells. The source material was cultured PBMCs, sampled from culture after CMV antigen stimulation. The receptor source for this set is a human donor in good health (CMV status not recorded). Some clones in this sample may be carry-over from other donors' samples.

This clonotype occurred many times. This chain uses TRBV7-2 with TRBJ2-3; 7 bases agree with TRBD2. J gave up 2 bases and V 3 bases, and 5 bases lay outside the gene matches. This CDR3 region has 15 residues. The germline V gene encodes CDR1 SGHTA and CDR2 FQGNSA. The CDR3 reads CASSFTGTITDTQYF. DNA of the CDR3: TGTGCCAGCAGCTTTACCGGGACTATCACAGATACGCAGTATTTT.

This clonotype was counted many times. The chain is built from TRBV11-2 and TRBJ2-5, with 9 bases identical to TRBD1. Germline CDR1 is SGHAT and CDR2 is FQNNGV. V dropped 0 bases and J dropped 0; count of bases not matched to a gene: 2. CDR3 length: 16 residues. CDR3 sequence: CASSLETGGNQETQYF. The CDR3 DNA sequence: TGTGCCAGCAGCTTAGAGACAGGGGGGAACCAAGAGACCCAGTACTTC.

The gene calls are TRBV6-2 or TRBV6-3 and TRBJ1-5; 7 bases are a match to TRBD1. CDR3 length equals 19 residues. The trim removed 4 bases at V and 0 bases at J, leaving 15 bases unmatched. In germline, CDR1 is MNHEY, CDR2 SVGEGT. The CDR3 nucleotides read TGTGCCAGCAGTTTATACCGGGACAGAAGAAGAGTTAGCAATCAGCCCCAGCATTTT. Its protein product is CASSLYRDRRRVSNQPQHF.

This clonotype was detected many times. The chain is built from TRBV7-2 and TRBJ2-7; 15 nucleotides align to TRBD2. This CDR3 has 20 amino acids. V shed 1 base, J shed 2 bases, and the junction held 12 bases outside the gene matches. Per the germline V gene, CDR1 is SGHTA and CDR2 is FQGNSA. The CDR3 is CASSLVGTSGRSRLAYEQYF. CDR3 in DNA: TGTGCCAGCAGCTTAGTAGGGACTAGCGGGAGGAGTCGCCTAGCCTACGAGCAGTACTTC.

For the CDR3, the DNA is TGTGCCAGCAGCTCTCTCCGCGGGCGTTACGAGCAGTACTTC. It codes for CASSSLRGRYEQYF. V gene TRBV7-2 combines with J gene TRBJ2-7; D is perhaps TRBD2 (5 bases). V was shortened by 4 bases and J by 4 bases, with 14 bases between the two germline ends. Germline values: CDR1 SGHTA, CDR2 FQGNSA. This CDR3 has 14 amino acids.

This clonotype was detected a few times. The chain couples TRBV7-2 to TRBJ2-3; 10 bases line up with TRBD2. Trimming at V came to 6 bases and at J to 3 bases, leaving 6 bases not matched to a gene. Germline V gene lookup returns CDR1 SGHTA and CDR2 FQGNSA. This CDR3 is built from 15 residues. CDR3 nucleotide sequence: TGTGCCAGCAGTTGGATAGCGGGGGGTACAGATACGCAGTATTTT. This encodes CASSWIAGGTDTQYF. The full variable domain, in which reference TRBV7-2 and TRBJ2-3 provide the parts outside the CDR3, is GAGVSQSPSNKVTEKGKDVELRCDPISGHTALYWYRQSLGQGLEFLIYFQGNSAPDKSGLPSDRFSAERTGGSVSTLTIQRTQQEDSAVYLCASSWIAGGTDTQYFGPGTRLTVL.

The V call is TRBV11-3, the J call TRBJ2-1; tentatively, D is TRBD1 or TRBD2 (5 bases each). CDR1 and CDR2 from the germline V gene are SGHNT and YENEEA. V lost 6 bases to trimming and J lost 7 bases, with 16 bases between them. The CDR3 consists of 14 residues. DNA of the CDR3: TGTGCCAGCAGTTCCGGGGTAAAGGGGAATGAGCAGTTCTTC. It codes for CASSSGVKGNEQFF. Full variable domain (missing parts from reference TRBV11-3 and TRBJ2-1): EAGVVQSPRYKIIEKKQPVAFWCNPISGHNTLYWYLQNLGQGPELLIRYENEEAVDDSQLPKDRFSAERLKGVDSTLKIQPAELGDSAVYLCASSSGVKGNEQFFGPGTRLTVL.

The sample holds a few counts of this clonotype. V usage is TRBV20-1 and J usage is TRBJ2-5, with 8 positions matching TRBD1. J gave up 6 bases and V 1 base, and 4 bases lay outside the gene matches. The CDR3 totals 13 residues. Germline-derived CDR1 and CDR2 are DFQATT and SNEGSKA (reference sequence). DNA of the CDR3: TGCAGTGCTAGAGGGACAGGGCGGCAGACCCAGTACTTC. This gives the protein CSARGTGRQTQYF.

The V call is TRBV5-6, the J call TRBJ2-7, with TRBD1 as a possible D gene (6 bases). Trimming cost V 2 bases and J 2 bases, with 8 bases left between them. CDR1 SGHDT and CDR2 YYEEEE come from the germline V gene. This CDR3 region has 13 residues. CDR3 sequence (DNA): TGTGCCAGCAGCTTTAACAGGGCCTACGAGCAGTACGTC. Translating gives CASSFNRAYEQYV.

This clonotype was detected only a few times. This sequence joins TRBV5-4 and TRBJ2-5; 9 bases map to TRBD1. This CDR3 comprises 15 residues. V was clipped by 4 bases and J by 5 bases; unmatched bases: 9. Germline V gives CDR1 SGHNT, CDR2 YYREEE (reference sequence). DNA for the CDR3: TGTGCCAGCAGCAGGACAGGGGAAAGGGGGGAGACCCAGTACTTC. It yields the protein CASSRTGERGETQYF.

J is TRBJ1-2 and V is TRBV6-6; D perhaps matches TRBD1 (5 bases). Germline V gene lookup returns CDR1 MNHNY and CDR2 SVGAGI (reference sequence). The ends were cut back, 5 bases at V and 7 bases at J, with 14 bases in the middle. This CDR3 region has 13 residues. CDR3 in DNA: TGTGCCAGCAGTCTTTGGGGGGAGAGTGGCTACACCTTC. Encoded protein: CASSLWGESGYTF.

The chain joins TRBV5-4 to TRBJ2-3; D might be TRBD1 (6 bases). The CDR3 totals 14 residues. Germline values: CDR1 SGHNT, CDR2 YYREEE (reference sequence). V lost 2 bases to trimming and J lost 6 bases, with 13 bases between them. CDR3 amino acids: CASSLSSGADTQYF. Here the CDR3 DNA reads TGTGCCAGCAGCTTATCGTCAGGGGCTGATACGCAGTATTTT.

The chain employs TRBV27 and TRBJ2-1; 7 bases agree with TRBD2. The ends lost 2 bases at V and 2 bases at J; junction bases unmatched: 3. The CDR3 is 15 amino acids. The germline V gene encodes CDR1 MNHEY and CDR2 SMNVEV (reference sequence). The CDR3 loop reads CASSLERGAYNEQFF. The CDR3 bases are TGTGCCAGCAGTTTAGAACGGGGGGCCTACAATGAGCAGTTCTTC.

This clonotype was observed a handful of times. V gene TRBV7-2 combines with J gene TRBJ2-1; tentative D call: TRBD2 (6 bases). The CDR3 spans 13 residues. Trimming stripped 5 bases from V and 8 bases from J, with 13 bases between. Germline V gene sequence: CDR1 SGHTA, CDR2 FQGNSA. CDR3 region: CASSISSDHEQFF. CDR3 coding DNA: TGTGCCAGCAGCATATCTAGCGACCATGAGCAGTTCTTC.

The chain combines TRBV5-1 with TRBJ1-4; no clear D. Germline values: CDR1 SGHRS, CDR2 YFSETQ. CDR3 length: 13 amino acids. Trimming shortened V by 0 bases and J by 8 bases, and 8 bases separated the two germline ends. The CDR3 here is CASSLAGSEKLFF. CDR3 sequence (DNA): TGCGCCAGCAGCTTGGCGGGGAGCGAAAAACTGTTTTTT.